One and the same sample provided the 2 T cell receptor beta chains below, sequenced in a study of T-cell reconstitution after alpha-beta-depleted transplantation in children. Preparation of the TCRbeta library involved a method that used unique molecular identifiers. A single record per CDR3 protein comes from TCRdb applying MiXCR to the PCR reads. The sample includes 200,000 to 300,000 distinct CDR3 sequences, just under 8.5% of them seen just once. The material was PBMCs, mostly from graft donor cells, obtained 180 days after TCRalphabeta/CD19-depleted stem cell transplant. These receptors all stem from a male patient aged 10-17 years who had a stem cell transplant for acute lymphoblastic leukemia, so the T cells may come from the graft donor.

This clonotype was counted at least ten times. The chain links TRBV11-3 to TRBJ2-2; D gene uncertain. Germline V gives CDR1 SGHNT, CDR2 YENEEA. The CDR3 is 14 amino acids. V gave up 2 bases and J gave up 1 base, with 5 bases separating them. The CDR3, as DNA: TGTGCCAGCAGCTTAAGGGAGAACACCGGGGAGCTGTTTTTT. It specifies CASSLRENTGELFF.

This clonotype has just one count. This chain links TRBV29-1 with TRBJ1-2, with 8 positions matching TRBD1. The CDR3 extends over 15 amino acids. Trimming at V came to 3 bases and at J to 2 bases, leaving 8 bases not matched to a gene. Per the germline V gene, CDR1 is SQVTM and CDR2 is ANQGSEA. In DNA form, the CDR3 reads TGCAGCGTTGATGAGCAGGGGGCTTGGAACTATGGCTACACCTTC. Its translation: CSVDEQGAWNYGYTF.